The rows below give T cell receptor beta chains drawn from one sample of a study of beta chain features in type 1 diabetes. TCRdb keeps only in-frame clones here, not all; method: immunoSEQ multiplex PCR. This sample carries 300,000 or so clones, about 13% of them seen once, and the ten largest clones take nearly 0.015%. The sample was naive CD4+ T cells from blood. The receptors derive from a woman aged 18-29 years with type 1 diabetes. CDR3s include the opening cysteine and the closing phenylalanine or tryptophan. The D gene is left open where the match is weak. Clone size is given for some rows only: seen once, a few or many times, or a class if the clone is expanded.

V: TRBV19
length: 15
J: TRBJ1-5
size: few
D: -
DNA: TGTGCCAGTGCCACCCGCGGGGCTAGCAATCAGCCCCAGCATTTT
CDR3: CASATRGASNQPQHF

V: TRBV5-4
length: 17
J: TRBJ2-1
size: -
D: TRBD2
DNA: TGTGCCAGCAGCCCGGGACTAGCGGGGCGATTTTACAATGAGCAGTTCTTC
CDR3: CASSPGLAGRFYNEQFF

V: TRBV7-9
length: 14
J: TRBJ1-5
size: few
D: TRBD1
DNA: TGTGCCAGCAGCAAACAGGGGACCCGGCAGCCCCAGCATTTT
CDR3: CASSKQGTRQPQHF

V: TRBV5-4
length: 16
J: TRBJ2-3
size: -
D: -
DNA: TGTGCCAGCAGCCCCGCCGGGACACTTAGCACAGATACGCAGTATTTT
CDR3: CASSPAGTLSTDTQYF

V: TRBV23-1
length: 17
J: TRBJ2-1
size: -
D: TRBD2
DNA: TGCGCCAGCAGTCAGCCGGGACTAGCGCCTTGGATCGGTGAGCAGTTCTTC
CDR3: CASSQPGLAPWIGEQFF

V: TRBV9
length: 15
J: TRBJ2-7
size: few
D: -
DNA: TGTGCCAGCAGCGTAGAGGGGTCCATCTCGGGCGAGCAGTACTTC
CDR3: CASSVEGSISGEQYF

V: TRBV29-1
length: 14
J: TRBJ2-1
size: few
D: TRBD2
DNA: TGCAGCGTTAACGGACTAGCGGTTTACAATGAGCAGTTCTTC
CDR3: CSVNGLAVYNEQFF

V: TRBV7-9
length: 15
J: TRBJ2-5
size: -
D: -
DNA: TGTGCCAGCAGCTTAATGAAGTCTAAACAAGAGACCCAGTACTTC
CDR3: CASSLMKSKQETQYF

V: TRBV7-2
length: 15
J: TRBJ2-3
size: -
D: TRBD2
DNA: TGTGCCAGCAGCTTTGTAGCGGGTTTCGCAGATACGCAGTATTTT
CDR3: CASSFVAGFADTQYF

V: TRBV7-3
length: 14
J: TRBJ2-2
size: -
D: -
DNA: TGTGCCAGCAGAATCACCGGGACTCTTGGGGAGCTGTTTTTT
CDR3: CASRITGTLGELFF